The entry that follows covers one TCR beta chain sequence. The study drew participants aged about 18 to 89 years from fewer than 30 US areas. This sample is part of a study of blood T cell repertoires in COVID-19. Assay used: immunoSEQ multiplex PCR; TCRdb lists only in-frame clones, some missing. In the table there are around 300,000 clones, approximately 88% of which are singletons. This CDR3 is 16 amino acids long. Germline CDR1 SGHRS, CDR2 YFSETQ. V lost 1 base, J lost 5 bases, and 18 bases lay in between. The specimen was PBMCs or T cells enriched from blood (not recorded which). The chain combines TRBV5-1 with TRBJ1-1, with a weak D call TRBD1 (6 bases). The origin of this receptor is a man aged 25-40 years who had recovered from COVID-19. The CDR3 spells CASSLSQGSLGTEAFF. The CDR3 nucleotides are TGCGCCAGCAGCTTGTCACAGGGTAGCCTGGGGACTGAAGCTTTCTTT. The variable domain in full, with the rest retrieved from reference TRBV5-1 and TRBJ1-1, is KAGVTQTPRYLIKTRGQQVTLSCSPISGHRSVSWYQQTPGQGLQFLFEYFSETQRNKGNFPGRFSGRQFSNSRSEMNVSTLELGDSALYLCASSLSQGSLGTEAFFGQGTRLTVV.